Each of the 13 T cell receptor beta chains below was sequenced from the same sample in a study of OX40 agonist ivuxolimab in advanced cancers. TCRdb keeps only in-frame clones here, not all; method: immunoSEQ multiplex PCR. The table lists roughly 90,000 clones, approximately 90% of them singletons, with less than 0.35% in the top ten. Sequenced here: CD4+ or CD8+ T cells sorted from blood, sampled in a trial of the OX40 agonist ivuxolimab. These receptors were collected from an adult with an advanced solid tumor such as melanoma, head and neck, liver or kidney cancer.

CDR3 loop: CASSSKTGIQETQYF. CDR3 bases: TGTGCCAGCAGTTCCAAGACAGGGATACAAGAGACCCAGTACTTC. The chain links TRBV6-6 to TRBJ2-5; 7 nucleotides align to TRBD1. The germline CDR1 and CDR2 sequences are MNHNY and SVGAGI (reference sequence). There are 15 residues in the CDR3. The junction had 7 bases not matched to a gene; V was cut back by 4 bases and J by 2 bases.

J is TRBJ1-1 and V is TRBV30; 11 bases are a match to TRBD1. The CDR3 sequence is 14 residues long. V lost 5 bases, J lost 4 bases, and 6 bases stayed unmatched. Germline CDR1 reads GTSNPN; CDR2 reads SVGIG (reference sequence). CDR3 nucleotide sequence: TGTGCCTGGCGGGACAGGGGGTCGATCACTGAAGCTTTCTTT. Protein: CAWRDRGSITEAFF. Based on the CDR3 plus reference TRBV30 and TRBJ1-1, the full variable domain is SQTIHQWPATLVQPVGSPLSLECTVEGTSNPNLYWYRQAAGRGLQLLFYSVGIGQISSEVPQNLSASRPQDRQFILSSKKLLLSDSGFYLCAWRDRGSITEAFFGQGTRLTVV.

The J gene is TRBJ2-7, the V gene TRBV28, with 8 bases aligning to TRBD2. Germline V gives CDR1 MDHEN, CDR2 SYDVKM. Unmatched junction bases numbered 10, after V lost 6 bases and J lost 3 bases. This CDR3 has 15 amino acids. CDR3 coding DNA: TGTGCCAGCAGGGTCGGAACGGGAGGGCTCTACGAGCAGTACTTC. Protein: CASRVGTGGLYEQYF.

This clone has more than one count but fewer than ten. The chain carries TRBV28 and TRBJ2-6; tentative D call: TRBD1 (5 bases). The V and J ends lost 9 bases and 0 bases respectively, with 24 bases between them. Germline lookup yields CDR1 MDHEN and CDR2 SYDVKM. The CDR3 has 19 amino acids. The DNA of the CDR3 is TGTGCCAGTATCTCCCGGGCCCAGGGTGCCCTCTCTGGGGCCAACGTCCTGACTTTC. This codes for CASISRAQGALSGANVLTF.

This clone occurred once. This sequence joins TRBV7-2 and TRBJ1-4; 8 nucleotides line up with TRBD1. This CDR3 has 15 amino acids. V was clipped by 2 bases and J by 8 bases; unmatched bases: 7. CDR1 is SGHTA and CDR2 is FQGNSA in the germline V gene. The CDR3 sequence is CASSLMAGGVEKLFF. Here the CDR3 DNA reads TGTGCCAGCAGCTTAATGGCAGGGGGCGTGGAAAAACTGTTTTTT.

The chain combines TRBV18 with TRBJ2-3; 14 nucleotides line up with TRBD2. V lost 0 bases, J lost 0 bases, and 11 bases stayed unmatched. Germline V gives CDR1 KGHSH, CDR2 LQKENI. The CDR3 is made up of 21 amino acids. The CDR3 here is CASSPPLGTSGRDTSTDTQYF. The CDR3 DNA reads as TGTGCCAGCTCACCACCACTTGGGACTAGCGGGAGAGATACTAGCACAGATACGCAGTATTTT.

This sequence joins TRBV5-4 and TRBJ2-1; TRBD2 matches at 7 bases. CDR3 length: 15 amino acids. The germline CDR1 and CDR2 sequences are SGHNT and YYREEE (reference sequence). V gave up 4 bases and J gave up 0 bases; unmatched junction bases: 4. CDR3 residues: CASSPGGSSYNEQFF. For the CDR3, the DNA is TGTGCCAGCAGCCCGGGGGGAAGCTCCTACAATGAGCAGTTCTTC.

The chain is built from TRBV20-1 and TRBJ1-1; D is undetermined. The CDR3 runs to 11 residues. V gave up 6 bases and J gave up 11 bases, with 16 bases separating them. Germline V gene sequence: CDR1 DFQATT, CDR2 SNEGSKA (reference sequence). The CDR3 region has the DNA TGCAGTGCGAGAACTCATGTGGCTGCTTTCTTT. As protein: CSARTHVAAFF.

This clone was observed a single time. The chain combines TRBV7-2 with TRBJ1-5, with D possibly being TRBD1 (5 bases). Germline assignment: CDR1 SGHTA and CDR2 FQGNSA. The CDR3 is made up of 14 amino acids. The V gene lost 5 bases and the J gene lost 4 bases, with 12 bases spanning the gap. CDR3 amino acids: CASSIGQVNQPQHF. The CDR3 DNA reads TGTGCCAGCAGCATAGGACAAGTAAATCAGCCCCAGCATTTT.

The rearrangement uses TRBV9 and TRBJ2-3; D possibly corresponds to TRBD1 (5 bases). Germline V CDR1 and CDR2: SGDLS, YYNGEE. The V end lost 2 bases, the J end lost 1 base, and 8 bases lay between the germline ends. This CDR3 has 14 amino acids. The DNA of the CDR3 is TGTGCCAGCAGCGTCGAAGGGGGCACAGATACGCAGTATTTT. Translation: CASSVEGGTDTQYF.

The chain is built from TRBV19 and TRBJ2-1; possibly TRBD2 for D (6 bases). V lost 6 bases, J lost 8 bases, and 17 bases lay in between. The CDR3 contains 14 residues. The germline CDR1 and CDR2 sequences are LNHDA and SQIVND (reference sequence). In DNA, the CDR3 is TGTGCCAGTAGCCGCCGGGATTGGGAGGATGAGCAGTTCTTC. The encoded protein is CASSRRDWEDEQFF. Looking up the rest from reference TRBV19 and TRBJ2-1 gives the full variable domain: DGGITQSPKYLFRKEGQNVTLSCEQNLNHDAMYWYRQDPGQGLRLIYYSQIVNDFQKGDIAEGYSVSREKKESFPLTVTSAQKNPTAFYLCASSRRDWEDEQFFGPGTRLTVL.

The V gene is TRBV6-6, the J gene TRBJ2-1, with 7 bases identical to TRBD1. J was trimmed by 6 bases and V by 8 bases; bases with no gene match: 13. Germline V gene lookup returns CDR1 MNHNY and CDR2 SVGAGI (reference sequence). This CDR3 spans 15 amino acids. The CDR3 DNA is TGTGCCAGCTCCTCTCCGGGACAGTATTTCAATGAGCAGTTCTTC. It yields the protein CASSSPGQYFNEQFF.

V usage is TRBV2 and J usage is TRBJ1-2; 9 bases map to TRBD1. CDR1 is SNHLY, CDR2 FYNNEI, per germline. After removal of 5 bases from V and 4 bases from J, the junction contained 5 bases not matched to a gene. The CDR3 is 14 amino acids. CDR3 coding DNA: TGTGCCAGCAGTCGGACAGGGGTTCCCTATGGCTACACCTTC. Its protein is CASSRTGVPYGYTF.